This T cell receptor (beta chain) was sequenced for a study of shared clonotypes between healthy human individuals (dated by TCRdb to 2020 to 2022). About the full investigation: Two women and three men aged 18 to 49 years were included in the cohort. To estimate repertoire size and how much clonotype sharing occurs between individuals, the study deeply sequenced the blood TCR repertoires of about five healthy adults. Leukapheresis yielded between about 0.85 and 9.5 billion PBMCs per donor. For each donor, CD4 naive and CD4 memory were each run on three plates, CD8 naive on two plates, and CD8 memory on one plate. Libraries were prepared and TCR repertoires were sequenced by different laboratories using diverse techniques, in order to increase sequencing depth and limit assay-specific biases.

On this clone itself: Its binding antigen is unknown. Base qualities are not recorded, but no much larger clone differs from it by a single base.

CD8 naive samples were CD45RO-negative cells positively selected for CCR7, giving a CD45RA+CCR7+ population that excluded TemRA cells. Healthy HIV-negative adults with no recently reported acute infections or vaccinations were included as donors. Every donor was a Caucasian adult residing in Nashville, Tennessee, USA. Blood was obtained by leukapheresis, after which PBMCs were separated by Ficoll-Histopaque density gradient centrifugation and cryopreserved in liquid nitrogen vapor phase. Purity and quantity of every magnetically sorted T cell population were checked by analytical flow cytometry. From each sorted fraction, genomic DNA was isolated and quantified by UV absorbance on a Nanodrop 2000c. Using the deep immunoSEQ assay, TCR CDR3 regions were amplified from genomic DNA by multiplex PCR. Genomic DNA extracted from each cell subset was distributed evenly over all wells of several immunoSEQ 96-well plates, and each plate served as one replicate. For sorted subsets, 200 to 250 ng of genomic DNA, equivalent to some 30,000 T cell genomes, went into each replicate PCR. Purified libraries were quantified with a Qubit 3.0 fluorometer, sized on a Bioanalyzer 2100, and re-quantified with the KAPA Library Quantification kit. A separate single-read 150-cycle Illumina NextSeq 550 flow cell was used to sequence each immunoSEQ 96-well plate. The published analysis was carried out like this. Because only junctional sequences without quality scores were contained in the immunoSEQ output, filtering matching that applied to full-length reads could not be performed. To assign V/J genes and CDR3, sequences were annotated using PyIR, a Python wrapper for IgBLAST v1.9, with IMGT germline references. Reads with weak V/J assignments (E-value above 1e-6), missing CDR3, stop codons, out-of-frame junctions, or ambiguous translated residues were removed. A V3J clonotype was defined by an identical inferred V gene, J gene, and CDR3 amino acid sequence. To compute the percentage overlap between repertoires, the number of shared unique clonotypes was divided by the size of the smaller repertoire. Three approaches were used to assess repertoire richness: RTK rarefaction, the Chao1 estimator, and Recon v2.1 estimates of unobserved clonotypes. For all TCRbeta clonotypes obtained by the gDNA method from a few donors, generation probabilities were computed with OLGA. TCRdb took this table from immuneACCESS and kept in-frame rearrangements with V and J called. Such tables lack part of the clones; where checked against another copy, unresolved V genes explain under half of the gap, and the rest is unexplained. For V, J and clone size, that table is used; D and trimming come from the DNA. This sample gives around 2,100,000 clones in total; about 94% of them show up just once. The leading ten clones occupy roughly 1.2% of the sample.

Points the paper makes about the study in general: Only blood was sampled, and tissue TCR repertoires likely differ from those in blood. Even with the large sequencing depth, rarefaction of the sorted-subset datasets indicated that sequencing was incomplete. Sharing across four donors was observed for roughly 5.4% of naive CD4, over 3% of naive CD8, roughly 2.3% of memory CD4, and roughly 0.4% of memory CD8 clonotypes. Because the study included only a small number of donors, the genetic and exposure-history diversity represented was limited. Pairwise subsampling indicated that sequencing depth was expected to affect the degree of clonotype sharing among donors. Compared with non-shared clonotypes, the clonotypes found in all four sorted-subset donors had higher generation probabilities. Naive subsets generally had larger estimated clonotype richness than memory subsets did.

Trimming takes 1 base from V and 3 bases from J, and the germline ends sit 7 bases apart. The CDR3 runs 14 residues from the cysteine to the phenylalanine. Solely the CDR3 DNA is kept, with 42 bases framed from the first base. The germline V gene encodes CDR1 LNHDA and CDR2 SQIVND (reference sequence). The clonotype was recovered from a man between 18 and 35 years old in good health. Sequences were obtained from naive CD8+ T cells sorted from blood. This specimen's cell subset or site label, interpreted: CD45RA+CCR7+. The sequence joins TRBV19 to TRBJ2-1; a tentative D call is TRBD2 (6 bases match). The CDR3 corresponds to CASSIGGIYNEQFF. DNA sequence: TGTGCCAGTAGTATAGGCGGGATCTACAATGAGCAGTTCTTC.